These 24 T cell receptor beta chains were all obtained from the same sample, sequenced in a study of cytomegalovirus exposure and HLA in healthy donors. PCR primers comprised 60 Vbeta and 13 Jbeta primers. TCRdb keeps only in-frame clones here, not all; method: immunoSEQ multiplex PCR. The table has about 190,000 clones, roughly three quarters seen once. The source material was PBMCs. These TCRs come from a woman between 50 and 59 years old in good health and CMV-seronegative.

The CDR3 bases are TGTGCCACCAGCAGGTTTGGGCAGAACACTGAAGCTTTCTTT. Its protein product is CATSRFGQNTEAFF. The chain links TRBV15 to TRBJ1-1; D ambiguous. Trimming took off 3 bases at V and 1 base at J, with 9 bases between the two ends. The germline V gene encodes CDR1 LNHNV and CDR2 YYDKDF (reference sequence). This CDR3 comprises 14 residues.

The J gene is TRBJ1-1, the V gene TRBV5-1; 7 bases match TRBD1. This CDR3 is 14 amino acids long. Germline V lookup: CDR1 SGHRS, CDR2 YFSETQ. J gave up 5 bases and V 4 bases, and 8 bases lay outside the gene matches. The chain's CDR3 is CASSRQGSITEAFF. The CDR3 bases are TGCGCCAGCAGCCGACAGGGAAGTATTACTGAAGCTTTCTTT.

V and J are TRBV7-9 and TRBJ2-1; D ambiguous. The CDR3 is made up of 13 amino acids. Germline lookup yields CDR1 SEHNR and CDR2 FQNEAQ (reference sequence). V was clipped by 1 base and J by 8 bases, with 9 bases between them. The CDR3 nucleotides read TGTGCCAGCAGCTTAGGGAGCGTAGATGAGCAGTTCTTC. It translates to CASSLGSVDEQFF.

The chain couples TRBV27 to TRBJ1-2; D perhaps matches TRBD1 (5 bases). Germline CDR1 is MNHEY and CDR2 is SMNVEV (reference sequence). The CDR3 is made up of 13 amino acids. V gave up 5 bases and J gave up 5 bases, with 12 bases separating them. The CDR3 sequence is CASSRDSTYGYTF. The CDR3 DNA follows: TGTGCCAGCAGTCGGGACTCTACATATGGCTACACCTTC.

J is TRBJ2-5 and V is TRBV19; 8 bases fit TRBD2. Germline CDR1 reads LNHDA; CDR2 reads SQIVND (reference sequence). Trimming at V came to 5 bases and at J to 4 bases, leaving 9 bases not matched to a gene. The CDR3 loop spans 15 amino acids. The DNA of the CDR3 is TGTGCCAGTAGTGTCCAGCGGGGGAACGTAGAGACCCAGTACTTC. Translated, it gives CASSVQRGNVETQYF. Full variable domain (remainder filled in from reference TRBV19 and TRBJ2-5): DGGITQSPKYLFRKEGQNVTLSCEQNLNHDAMYWYRQDPGQGLRLIYYSQIVNDFQKGDIAEGYSVSREKKESFPLTVTSAQKNPTAFYLCASSVQRGNVETQYFGPGTRLLVL.

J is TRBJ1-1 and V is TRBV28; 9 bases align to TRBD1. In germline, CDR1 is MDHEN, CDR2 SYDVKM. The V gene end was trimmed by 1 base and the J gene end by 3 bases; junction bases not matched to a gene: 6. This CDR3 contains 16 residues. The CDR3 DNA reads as TGTGCCAGCAGTTTATACGAGGGACAGGGTGACACTGAAGCTTTCTTT. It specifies CASSLYEGQGDTEAFF.

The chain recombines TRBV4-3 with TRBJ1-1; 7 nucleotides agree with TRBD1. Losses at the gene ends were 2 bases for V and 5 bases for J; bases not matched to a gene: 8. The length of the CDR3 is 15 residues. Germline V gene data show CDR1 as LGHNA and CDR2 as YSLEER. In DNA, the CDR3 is TGCGCCAGCAGCCAAACCTACAGGGGCTTAACTGAAGCTTTCTTT. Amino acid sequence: CASSQTYRGLTEAFF.

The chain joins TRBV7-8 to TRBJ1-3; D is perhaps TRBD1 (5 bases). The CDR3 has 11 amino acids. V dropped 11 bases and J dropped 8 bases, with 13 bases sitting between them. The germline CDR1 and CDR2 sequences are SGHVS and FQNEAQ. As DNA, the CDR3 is TGTGCCTACGGAGGGGCGGACACCATATATTTT. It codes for CAYGGADTIYF.

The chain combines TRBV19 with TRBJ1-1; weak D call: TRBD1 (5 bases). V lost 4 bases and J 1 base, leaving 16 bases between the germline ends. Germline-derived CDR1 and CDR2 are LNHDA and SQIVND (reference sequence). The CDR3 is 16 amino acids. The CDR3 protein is CASSKRGGHSNTEAFF. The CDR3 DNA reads TGTGCCAGTAGTAAGCGGGGAGGACATTCGAACACTGAAGCTTTCTTT.

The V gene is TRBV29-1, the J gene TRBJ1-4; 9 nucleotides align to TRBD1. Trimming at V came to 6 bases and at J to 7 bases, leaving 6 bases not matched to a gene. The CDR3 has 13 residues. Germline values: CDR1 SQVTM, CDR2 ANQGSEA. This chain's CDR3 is CSVLQGAGEKLFF. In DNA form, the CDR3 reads TGCAGCGTGCTACAGGGGGCGGGTGAAAAACTGTTTTTT.

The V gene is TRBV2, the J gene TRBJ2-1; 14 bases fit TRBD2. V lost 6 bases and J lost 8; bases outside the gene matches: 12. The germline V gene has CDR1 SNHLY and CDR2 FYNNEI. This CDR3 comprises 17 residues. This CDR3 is CASRSFPGTSGSDEQFF. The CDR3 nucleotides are TGTGCCAGCAGATCATTCCCCGGGACTAGCGGGAGTGATGAGCAGTTCTTC.

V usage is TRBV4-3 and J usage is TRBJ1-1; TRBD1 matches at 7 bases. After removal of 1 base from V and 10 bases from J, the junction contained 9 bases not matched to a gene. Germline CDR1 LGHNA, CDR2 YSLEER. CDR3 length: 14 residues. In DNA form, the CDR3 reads TGCGCCAGCAGCCAAGCCACCAATCAGGGGGGAGCTTTCTTT. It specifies CASSQATNQGGAFF.

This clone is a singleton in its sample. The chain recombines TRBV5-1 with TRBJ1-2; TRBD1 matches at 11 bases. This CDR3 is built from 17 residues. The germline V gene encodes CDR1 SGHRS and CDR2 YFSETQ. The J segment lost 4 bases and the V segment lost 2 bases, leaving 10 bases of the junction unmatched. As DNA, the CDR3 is TGCGCCAGCAGCTTTGGAGTTACGGGACAGGGGGTCTATGGCTACACCTTC. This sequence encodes CASSFGVTGQGVYGYTF.

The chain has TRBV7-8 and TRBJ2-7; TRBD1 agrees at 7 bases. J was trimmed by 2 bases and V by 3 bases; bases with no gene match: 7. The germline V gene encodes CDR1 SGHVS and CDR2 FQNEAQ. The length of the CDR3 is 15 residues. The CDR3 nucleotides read TGTGCCAGCAGCTTTAATCGGGACAGAACCTACGAGCAGTACTTC. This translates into CASSFNRDRTYEQYF.

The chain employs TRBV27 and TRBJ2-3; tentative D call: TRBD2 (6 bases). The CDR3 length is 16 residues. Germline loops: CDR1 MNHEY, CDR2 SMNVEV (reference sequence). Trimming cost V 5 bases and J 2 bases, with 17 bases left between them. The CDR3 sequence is CASSPRSTRTTDTQYF. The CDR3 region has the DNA TGTGCCAGCAGTCCAAGGTCGACTAGAACCACAGATACGCAGTATTTT.

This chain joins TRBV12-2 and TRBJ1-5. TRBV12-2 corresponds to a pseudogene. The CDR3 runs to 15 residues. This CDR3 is CASRPDGTQWQPQHF. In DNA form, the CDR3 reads TGTGCAAGTCGCCCTGACGGGACTCAATGGCAGCCCCAGCATTTT.

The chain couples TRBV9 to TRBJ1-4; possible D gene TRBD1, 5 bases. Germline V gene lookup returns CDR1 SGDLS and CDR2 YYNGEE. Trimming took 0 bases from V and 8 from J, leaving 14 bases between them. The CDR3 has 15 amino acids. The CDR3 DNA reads TGTGCCAGCAGCGTAGCTTCACAGGTCAGCGAAAAACTGTTTTTT. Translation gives CASSVASQVSEKLFF.

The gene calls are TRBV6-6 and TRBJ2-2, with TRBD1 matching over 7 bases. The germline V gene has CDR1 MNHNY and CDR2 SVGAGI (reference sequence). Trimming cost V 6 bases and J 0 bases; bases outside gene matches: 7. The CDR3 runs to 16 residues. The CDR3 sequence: CASRAPGTANTGELFF. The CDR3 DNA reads TGTGCCAGCAGAGCGCCCGGGACAGCGAACACCGGGGAGCTGTTTTTT.

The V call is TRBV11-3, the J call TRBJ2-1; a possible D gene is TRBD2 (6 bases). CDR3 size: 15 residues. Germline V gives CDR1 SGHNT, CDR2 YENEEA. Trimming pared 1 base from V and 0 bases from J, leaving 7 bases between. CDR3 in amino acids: CASSLGGGSYNEQFF. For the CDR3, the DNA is TGTGCCAGCAGCTTAGGGGGAGGCTCCTACAATGAGCAGTTCTTC.

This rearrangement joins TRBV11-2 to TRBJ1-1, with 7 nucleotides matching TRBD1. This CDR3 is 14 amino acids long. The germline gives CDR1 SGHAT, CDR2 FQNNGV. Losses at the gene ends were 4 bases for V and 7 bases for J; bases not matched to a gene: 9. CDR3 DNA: TGTGCCAGCAGCTCCCTTCCCGGGACAGTTGAAGCTTTCTTT. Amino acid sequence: CASSSLPGTVEAFF.

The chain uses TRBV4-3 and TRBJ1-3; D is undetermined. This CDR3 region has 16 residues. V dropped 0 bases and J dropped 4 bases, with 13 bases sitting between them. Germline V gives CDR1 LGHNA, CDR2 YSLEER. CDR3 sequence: CASSQDATLAGNTIYF. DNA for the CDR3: TGCGCCAGCAGCCAAGATGCAACCTTGGCAGGAAACACCATATATTTT.

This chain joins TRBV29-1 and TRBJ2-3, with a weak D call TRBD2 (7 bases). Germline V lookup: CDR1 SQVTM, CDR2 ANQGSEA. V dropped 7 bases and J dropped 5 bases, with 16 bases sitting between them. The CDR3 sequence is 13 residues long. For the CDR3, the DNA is TGCAGCGCTGGGGGGGCCACCCAAGATACGCAGTATTTT. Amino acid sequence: CSAGGATQDTQYF.

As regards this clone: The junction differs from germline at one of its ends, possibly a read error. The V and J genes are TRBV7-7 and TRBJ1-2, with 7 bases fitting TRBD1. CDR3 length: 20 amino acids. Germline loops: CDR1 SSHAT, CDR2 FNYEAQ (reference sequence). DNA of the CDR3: TGTGCTAGCAGCTTAGGTATCCAAGGGTTTGGAGGGGGCGATAACTATGGCTACACCTTC. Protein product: CASSLGIQGFGGGDNYGYTF.

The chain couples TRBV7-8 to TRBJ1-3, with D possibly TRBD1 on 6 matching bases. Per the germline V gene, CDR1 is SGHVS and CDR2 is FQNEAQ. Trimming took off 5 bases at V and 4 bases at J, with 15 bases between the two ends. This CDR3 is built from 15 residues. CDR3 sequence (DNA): TGTGCCAGCAGCCCAAGGGAGGGGGGCGGAAACACCATATATTTT. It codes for CASSPREGGGNTIYF.